The present T cell receptor beta chain was sequenced within a study of OX40 agonist ivuxolimab in advanced cancers. General observations from the study: Certain nonresponders likewise exhibited a low normalized T-cell clonal expansion.

Excluded were patients having autoimmune disease history or systemic immunosuppression. As for this clone: Its cognate antigen is unknown.

Repertoires were generated with immunoSEQ multiplex PCR, while TCRdb's copy carries only in-frame clones and drops some. The data show about 61,000 clones, 80% to 95% seen once. Sequences were derived from CD4+ or CD8+ T cells sorted from blood, sampled in a trial of the OX40 agonist ivuxolimab. This receptor was obtained from an adult with an advanced solid tumor such as melanoma, head and neck, liver or kidney cancer.

In DNA form, the CDR3 reads TGTGCCAGCAGCTCAGAAGATACGCAGTATTTT. Translated: CASSSEDTQYF. This rearrangement joins TRBV5-6 to TRBJ2-3; D is unclear. The CDR3 spans 11 residues. Trimming cost V 3 bases and J 5 bases, with 4 bases left between them. Germline assignment: CDR1 SGHDT and CDR2 YYEEEE.